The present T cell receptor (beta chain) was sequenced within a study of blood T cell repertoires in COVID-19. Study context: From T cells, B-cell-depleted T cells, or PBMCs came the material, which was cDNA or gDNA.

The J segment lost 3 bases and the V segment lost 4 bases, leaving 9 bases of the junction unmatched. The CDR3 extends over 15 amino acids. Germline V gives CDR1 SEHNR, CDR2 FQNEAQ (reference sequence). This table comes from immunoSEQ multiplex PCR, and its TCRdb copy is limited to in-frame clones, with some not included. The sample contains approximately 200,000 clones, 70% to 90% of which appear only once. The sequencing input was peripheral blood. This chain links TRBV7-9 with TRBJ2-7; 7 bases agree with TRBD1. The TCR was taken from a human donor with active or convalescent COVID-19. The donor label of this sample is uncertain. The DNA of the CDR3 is TGTGCCAGCAGCTCGGCCGGGACAGCCTTCTACGAGCAGTACTTC. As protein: CASSSAGTAFYEQYF.